Listed here are 21 T cell receptor beta chains from one sample, sequenced in a study of shared clonotypes between healthy human individuals. The assay was immunoSEQ multiplex PCR, and TCRdb's table has in-frame clones only and misses some. The data contain about 340,000 clones, 70% to 75% of them singletons. Sequences were obtained from memory CD4+ T cells sorted from blood. The subset was: CD45RA-negative fraction. Source of these receptors: a man aged 25 to 40 in good health.

This chain connects TRBV5-6 to TRBJ2-5, with 7 bases identical to TRBD1. The V gene end was trimmed by 4 bases and the J gene end by 1 base; junction bases not matched to a gene: 7. The CDR3 is 15 residues long. Germline loops: CDR1 SGHDT, CDR2 YYEEEE. CDR3 coding DNA: TGTGCCAGCAGCCACGAGACAGGGATCCAAGAGACCCAGTACTTC. It translates to CASSHETGIQETQYF. The entire variable domain, with the rest obtained from reference TRBV5-6 and TRBJ2-5, is as follows: DAGVTQSPTHLIKTRGQQVTLRCSPKSGHDTVSWYQQALGQGPQFIFQYYEEEERQRGNFPDRFSGHQFPNYSSELNVNALLLGDSALYLCASSHETGIQETQYFGPGTRLLVL.

This clone was counted only a few times. V usage is TRBV14 and J usage is TRBJ2-1, with D possibly matching TRBD1 (6 bases). The CDR3 covers 13 residues. In germline, CDR1 is SGHDN, CDR2 FVKESK. Trimming stripped 4 bases from V and 6 bases from J, with 10 bases between. CDR3 bases: TGTGCCAGCAGCCGCGCAGGGGCCAATGAGCAGTTCTTC. It yields the protein CASSRAGANEQFF.

With regard to this clone: At one of its ends the junction is not consistent with the germline gene, which may arise from a read error. The chain joins TRBV2 to TRBJ2-4; 7 bases are a match to TRBD2. Germline CDR1 and CDR2: SNHLY and FYNNEI. CDR3 size: 12 residues. The CDR3 reads CASSDERDRGNF. The CDR3 region has the DNA TGTGCCAGCAGTGATGAGCGGGATAGGGGAAACTTC.

This chain links TRBV28 with TRBJ2-7, with TRBD2 matching 8 bases. Unmatched junction bases numbered 6, after V lost 5 bases and J lost 0 bases. CDR3 size: 15 residues. Germline V gene data show CDR1 as MDHEN and CDR2 as SYDVKM. The CDR3 loop is CASSPSGSLSYEQYF. The CDR3 DNA reads as TGTGCCAGCAGTCCTAGCGGGTCTCTCTCCTACGAGCAGTACTTC.

This clone was detected once. The chain uses TRBV19 and TRBJ1-5; D call uncertain. CDR3 length: 13 amino acids. The V and J ends lost 0 bases and 11 bases respectively, with 11 bases between them. Germline V gene lookup returns CDR1 LNHDA and CDR2 SQIVND (reference sequence). In DNA form, the CDR3 reads TGTGCCAGTAGTATAGAGGGCGGGAGGTCCCAGCATTTT. Translation gives CASSIEGGRSQHF.

The chain is built from TRBV28 and TRBJ2-1, with TRBD2 matching 13 bases. V lost 2 bases, J lost 10 bases, and 5 bases stayed unmatched. The CDR3 runs to 15 residues. Germline V gene data show CDR1 as MDHEN and CDR2 as SYDVKM. This CDR3 reads CASSLRTSGSREQFF. The CDR3, as DNA: TGTGCCAGCAGTTTACGGACTAGCGGGAGCCGGGAGCAGTTCTTC. Supplemented by reference TRBV28 and TRBJ2-1, the full variable domain reads DVKVTQSSRYLVKRTGEKVFLECVQDMDHENMFWYRQDPGLGLRLIYFSYDVKMKEKGDIPEGYSVSREKKERFSLILESASTNQTSMYLCASSLRTSGSREQFFGPGTRLTVL.

This rearrangement joins TRBV19 to TRBJ2-7; tentatively, D is TRBD2 (6 bases). Between the trimmed V and J ends, which lost 3 bases and 4 bases, there was a span of 13 bases. From germline, CDR1 is LNHDA and CDR2 SQIVND (reference sequence). The CDR3 loop spans 14 amino acids. For the CDR3, the DNA is TGTGCCAGTAGTATCAGCGGAGGGGAGTACGAGCAGTACTTC. Its protein is CASSISGGEYEQYF. The full variable domain, with the rest looked up from reference TRBV19 and TRBJ2-7, is DGGITQSPKYLFRKEGQNVTLSCEQNLNHDAMYWYRQDPGQGLRLIYYSQIVNDFQKGDIAEGYSVSREKKESFPLTVTSAQKNPTAFYLCASSISGGEYEQYFGPGTRLTVT.

The sample holds one count of this clone. This chain links TRBV18 with TRBJ1-5; D perhaps matches TRBD1 (5 bases). Trimming pared 0 bases from V and 1 base from J, leaving 7 bases between. CDR1 and CDR2 from the germline V gene are KGHSH and LQKENI. The CDR3 has 15 residues. The CDR3 bases are TGTGCCAGCTCACCACCGACAGCCAGCAATCAGCCCCAGCATTTT. As protein: CASSPPTASNQPQHF.

This chain uses TRBV10-3 with TRBJ2-3; no definite D call. V lost 3 bases and J 5 bases, leaving 3 bases between the germline ends. Germline CDR1 and CDR2: ENHRY and SYGVKD. The length of the CDR3 is 11 residues. The CDR3 DNA is TGTGCCATCAGTGATCAAGATACGCAGTATTTT. This gives the protein CAISDQDTQYF.

This clone was counted between two and nine times. The rearrangement uses TRBV11-3 and TRBJ2-1, with 9 bases fitting TRBD2. Germline lookup yields CDR1 SGHNT and CDR2 YENEEA. V lost 5 bases and J lost 7; bases outside the gene matches: 6. This CDR3 spans 14 amino acids. The DNA for the CDR3 is TGTGCCAGCAGCATGGGACTAGCCGAAAATGAGCAGTTCTTC. This encodes CASSMGLAENEQFF.

The chain is built from TRBV7-2 and TRBJ2-1; either TRBD1 or TRBD2 may fit D (5 bases each). Germline CDR1 and CDR2: SGHTA and FQGNSA. The CDR3 has 15 amino acids. The ends were cut back, 0 bases at V and 3 bases at J, with 9 bases in the middle. CDR3 DNA sequence: TGTGCCAGCAGCTTAGCGGGGGTACACTACAATGAGCAGTTCTTC. Its translation is CASSLAGVHYNEQFF.

The chain combines TRBV10-2 with TRBJ2-1, with no clear D. CDR3 size: 14 residues. With 2 bases removed from V and 6 bases from J, the gap between germline ends came to 11 bases. CDR1 WSHSY and CDR2 SAAADI come from the germline V gene. CDR3 coding DNA: TGCGCCAGCAGTGAGAGAAGGTGGGGCAATGAGCAGTTCTTC. Encoded protein: CASSERRWGNEQFF.

Remarks on this clone: The sample carries other DNA sequences with the same CDR3. J is TRBJ2-3 and V is TRBV18; no clear D gene. From germline, CDR1 is KGHSH and CDR2 LQKENI. This CDR3 is built from 13 residues. The V end was cut by 4 bases, the J end by 2 bases, with 7 bases between. The CDR3 sequence is CASSLPSTDTQYF. The CDR3, as DNA: TGTGCCAGCTCACTTCCTTCCACAGATACGCAGTATTTT.

This chain joins TRBV4-3 and TRBJ2-1; the match to TRBD2 covers 13 bases. The J segment lost 8 bases and the V segment lost 5 bases, leaving 6 bases of the junction unmatched. Per germline, CDR1 LGHNA and CDR2 YSLEER. The CDR3 is 15 residues long. The DNA of the CDR3 is TGCGCCAGCAGCGACTGGACTAGCGGGAGCTATGAGCAGTTCTTC. It specifies CASSDWTSGSYEQFF.

The chain couples TRBV7-9 to TRBJ2-7; D perhaps matches TRBD2 (6 bases). The CDR3 runs 16 residues. Germline V gives CDR1 SEHNR, CDR2 FQNEAQ (reference sequence). The V end lost 0 bases, the J end lost 1 base, and 13 bases lay between the germline ends. The CDR3 here is CASSLAQGSGSYEQYF. The CDR3 DNA reads TGTGCCAGCAGCTTAGCCCAGGGTAGCGGATCCTACGAGCAGTACTTC.

The rearrangement uses TRBV10-1 and TRBJ2-7; D may correspond to TRBD1 or TRBD2 (7 bases each). The CDR3 is 15 residues long. Germline V CDR1 and CDR2: WNHNN, SYGVQD (reference sequence). The germline V and J ends were trimmed by 8 bases and 1 base, with 18 bases remaining between them. CDR3 nucleotide sequence: TGCGCCAGCTTGGGACGGCAGGGGGGGTCCTACGAGCAGTACTTC. Protein: CASLGRQGGSYEQYF.

The chain uses TRBV27 and TRBJ1-1; the D is unclear. Per germline, CDR1 MNHEY and CDR2 SMNVEV (reference sequence). Trimming stripped 4 bases from V and 0 bases from J, with 6 bases between. The CDR3 spans 13 residues. The CDR3 loop is CASSSDVNTEAFF. The CDR3 DNA sequence: TGTGCCAGCAGTTCCGACGTGAACACTGAAGCTTTCTTT.

This clone was counted only a few times. This rearrangement joins TRBV2 to TRBJ2-7, with 9 nucleotides matching TRBD2. Unmatched junction bases numbered 14, after V lost 8 bases and J lost 0 bases. The CDR3 is made up of 17 amino acids. CDR1 and CDR2 (germline): SNHLY, FYNNEI. The CDR3, as DNA: TGTGCCAGCCCGCGTCCAGCGGGAGGCCGAAGCTCCTACGAGCAGTACTTC. Translation: CASPRPAGGRSSYEQYF.

The chain uses TRBV27 and TRBJ2-7; D unclear. CDR3 size: 13 residues. V shed 5 bases and J shed 0 bases, with 8 bases lying between them. Germline CDR1 MNHEY, CDR2 SMNVEV (reference sequence). CDR3 region: CASSVEFSYEQYF. The CDR3, as DNA: TGTGCCAGCAGTGTCGAGTTCTCCTACGAGCAGTACTTC.

This chain joins TRBV10-1 and TRBJ2-5; 7 nucleotides line up with TRBD2. V shed 4 bases, J shed 4 bases, and the junction held 6 bases outside the gene matches. Germline loops: CDR1 WNHNN, CDR2 SYGVQD (reference sequence). The CDR3 extends over 14 amino acids. CDR3 sequence: CASSVAGETETQYF. CDR3 DNA: TGCGCCAGCAGTGTGGCGGGAGAGACAGAGACCCAGTACTTC.

The chain has TRBV5-1 and TRBJ2-7; 8 nucleotides line up with TRBD1. CDR1 and CDR2 from the germline V gene are SGHRS and YFSETQ. J lost 6 bases, V lost 3 bases, and 11 bases had no gene match. The CDR3 consists of 15 residues. The CDR3 spells CASSSTGEGRGEQYF. The DNA of the CDR3 is TGCGCCAGCAGCTCGACAGGGGAAGGAAGAGGCGAGCAGTACTTC.